The 3 T cell receptor beta chains below all came from one sample that was sequenced in a study of blood T cell repertoires in COVID-19. The data were produced by immunoSEQ multiplex PCR, yet TCRdb's version contains in-frame clones alone and is incomplete. The sample lists over 250,000 clones, roughly 85% occurring once. The sample consisted of PBMCs or T cells enriched from blood (not recorded which). These receptors were obtained from a man in his forties who had been exposed to COVID-19.

CDR3 in DNA: TGCGCCAGCAGCGTGGGGGGCCTTGGCTATGGCTACACCTTC. Amino acid sequence: CASSVGGLGYGYTF. This sequence joins TRBV5-1 and TRBJ1-2; TRBD1 is a possible D gene (6 bases). The CDR3 contains 14 residues. Looked up from germline, CDR1 is SGHRS and CDR2 is YFSETQ. V was trimmed by 4 bases and J by 4 bases, leaving 14 bases between them.

Of note for this clone: Other DNA sequences in the same sample also yield this CDR3. The CDR3 region has the DNA TGTGCCTGGAGCGACCGGGACTATGGCTACACCTTC. As protein: CAWSDRDYGYTF. The genes are TRBV30 and TRBJ1-2; no clear D gene. CDR1 and CDR2 (germline): GTSNPN, SVGIG (reference sequence). This CDR3 contains 12 residues. Trimming took off 3 bases at V and 3 bases at J, with 8 bases between the two ends. The full variable domain, its missing parts supplied by reference TRBV30 and TRBJ1-2, is SQTIHQWPATLVQPVGSPLSLECTVEGTSNPNLYWYRQAAGRGLQLLFYSVGIGQISSEVPQNLSASRPQDRQFILSSKKLLLSDSGFYLCAWSDRDYGYTFGSGTRLTVV.

The chain uses TRBV30 and TRBJ2-5, with 8 nucleotides matching TRBD2. Germline trimming cut 4 bases from V and 2 bases from J; bases unmatched to any gene: 9. This CDR3 has 15 amino acids. Germline V gene data show CDR1 as GTSNPN and CDR2 as SVGIG (reference sequence). The CDR3 reads CAWILLAGTQETQYF. The DNA of the CDR3 is TGTGCCTGGATTTTGTTAGCGGGAACACAAGAGACCCAGTACTTC.